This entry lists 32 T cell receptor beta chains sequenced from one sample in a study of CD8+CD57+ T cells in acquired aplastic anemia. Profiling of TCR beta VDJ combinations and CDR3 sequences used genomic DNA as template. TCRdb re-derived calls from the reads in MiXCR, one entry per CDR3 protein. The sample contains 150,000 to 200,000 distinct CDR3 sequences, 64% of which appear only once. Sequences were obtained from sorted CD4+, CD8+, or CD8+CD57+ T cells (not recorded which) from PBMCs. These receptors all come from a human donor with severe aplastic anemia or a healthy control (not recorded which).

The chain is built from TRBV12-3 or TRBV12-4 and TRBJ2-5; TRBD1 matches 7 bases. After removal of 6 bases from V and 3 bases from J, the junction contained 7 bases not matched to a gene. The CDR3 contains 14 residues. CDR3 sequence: CASRTTGTEETQYF. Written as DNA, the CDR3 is TGTGCCAGCAGGACCACCGGGACAGAAGAGACCCAGTACTTC.

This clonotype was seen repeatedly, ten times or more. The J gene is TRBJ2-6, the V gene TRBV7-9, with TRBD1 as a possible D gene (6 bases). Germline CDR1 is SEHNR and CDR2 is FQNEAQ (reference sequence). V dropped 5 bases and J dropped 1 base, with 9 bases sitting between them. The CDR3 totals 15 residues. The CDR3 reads CASSPGVSGANVLTF. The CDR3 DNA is TGTGCCAGCAGCCCAGGGGTTTCTGGGGCCAACGTCCTGACTTTC. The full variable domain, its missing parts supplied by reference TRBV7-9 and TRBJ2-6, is DTGVSQNPRHKITKRGQNVTFRCDPISEHNRLYWYRQTLGQGPEFLTYFQNEAQLEKSRLLSDRFSAERPKGSFSTLEIQRTEQGDSAMYLCASSPGVSGANVLTFGAGSRLTVL.

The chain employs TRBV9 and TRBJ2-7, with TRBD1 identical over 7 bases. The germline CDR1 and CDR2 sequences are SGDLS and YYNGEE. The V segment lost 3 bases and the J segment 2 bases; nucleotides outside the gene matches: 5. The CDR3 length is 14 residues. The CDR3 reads CASSATGVPYEQYF. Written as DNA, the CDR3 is TGTGCCAGCAGCGCCACAGGGGTCCCCTACGAGCAGTACTTC. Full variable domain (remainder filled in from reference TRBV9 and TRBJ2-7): DSGVTQTPKHLITATGQRVTLRCSPRSGDLSVYWYQQSLDQGLQFLIQYYNGEERAKGNILERFSAQQFPDLHSELNLSSLELGDSALYFCASSATGVPYEQYFGPGTRLTVT.

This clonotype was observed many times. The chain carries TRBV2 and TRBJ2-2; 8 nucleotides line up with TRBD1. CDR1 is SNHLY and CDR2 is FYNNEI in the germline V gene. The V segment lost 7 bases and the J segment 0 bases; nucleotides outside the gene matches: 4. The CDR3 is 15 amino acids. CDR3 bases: TGTGCCAGCACCTCAGGGGGCACGAACACCGGGGAGCTGTTTTTT. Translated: CASTSGGTNTGELFF.

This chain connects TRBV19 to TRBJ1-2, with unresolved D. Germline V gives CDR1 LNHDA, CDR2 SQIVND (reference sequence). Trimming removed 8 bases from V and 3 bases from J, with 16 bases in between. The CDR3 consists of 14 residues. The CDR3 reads CASLPAGDYYGYTF. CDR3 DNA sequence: TGTGCCAGTTTACCCGCGGGAGATTACTATGGCTACACCTTC.

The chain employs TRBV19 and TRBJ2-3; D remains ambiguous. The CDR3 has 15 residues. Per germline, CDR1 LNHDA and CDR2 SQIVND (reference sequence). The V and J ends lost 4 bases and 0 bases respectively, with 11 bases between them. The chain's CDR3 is CASSTDRTSTDTQYF. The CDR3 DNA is TGTGCCAGTAGTACCGATCGAACTAGCACAGATACGCAGTATTTT.

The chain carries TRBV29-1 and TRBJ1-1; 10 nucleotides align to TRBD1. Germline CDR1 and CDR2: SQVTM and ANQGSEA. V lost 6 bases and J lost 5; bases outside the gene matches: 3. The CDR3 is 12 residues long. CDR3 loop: CSVQDRGTEAFF. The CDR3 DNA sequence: TGCAGCGTCCAGGACAGGGGGACTGAAGCTTTCTTT.

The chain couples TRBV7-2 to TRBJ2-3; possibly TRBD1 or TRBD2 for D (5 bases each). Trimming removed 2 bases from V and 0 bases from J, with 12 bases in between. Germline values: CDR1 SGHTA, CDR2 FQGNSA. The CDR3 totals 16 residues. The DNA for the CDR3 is TGTGCCAGCAGCTTAATGAGGGGAACGAGCACAGATACGCAGTATTTT. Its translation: CASSLMRGTSTDTQYF. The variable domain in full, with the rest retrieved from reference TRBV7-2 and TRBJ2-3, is GAGVSQSPSNKVTEKGKDVELRCDPISGHTALYWYRQSLGQGLEFLIYFQGNSAPDKSGLPSDRFSAERTGGSVSTLTIQRTQQEDSAVYLCASSLMRGTSTDTQYFGPGTRLTVL.

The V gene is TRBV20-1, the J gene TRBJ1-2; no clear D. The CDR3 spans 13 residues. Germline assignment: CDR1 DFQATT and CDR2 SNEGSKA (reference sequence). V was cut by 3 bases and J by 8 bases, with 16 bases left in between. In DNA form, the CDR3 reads TGCAGTGCTAGCCAACATACTGCGAAGGGCTACACCTTC. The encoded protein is CSASQHTAKGYTF.

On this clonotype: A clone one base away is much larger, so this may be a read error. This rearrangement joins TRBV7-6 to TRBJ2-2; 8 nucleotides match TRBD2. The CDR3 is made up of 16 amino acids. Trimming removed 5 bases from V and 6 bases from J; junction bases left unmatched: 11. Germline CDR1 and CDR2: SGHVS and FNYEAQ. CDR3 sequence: CASSPQAGGGAGELFF. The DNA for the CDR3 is TGTGCCAGCAGCCCCCAGGCGGGGGGAGGGGCCGGGGAGCTGTTTTTT.

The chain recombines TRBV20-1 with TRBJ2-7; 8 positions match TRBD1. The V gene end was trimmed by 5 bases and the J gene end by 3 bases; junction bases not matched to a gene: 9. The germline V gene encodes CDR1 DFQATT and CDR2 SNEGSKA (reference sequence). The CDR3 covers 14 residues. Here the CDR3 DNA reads TGCAGTGCTGCCTCAGACAGGGGCATCTACGAGCAGTACTTC. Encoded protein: CSAASDRGIYEQYF.

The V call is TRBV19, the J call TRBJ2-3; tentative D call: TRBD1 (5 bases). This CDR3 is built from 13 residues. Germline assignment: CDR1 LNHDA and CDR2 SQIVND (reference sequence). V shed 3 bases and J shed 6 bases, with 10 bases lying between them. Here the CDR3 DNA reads TGTGCCAGTAGTATGGGGCTCCCGGATACGCAGTATTTT. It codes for CASSMGLPDTQYF.

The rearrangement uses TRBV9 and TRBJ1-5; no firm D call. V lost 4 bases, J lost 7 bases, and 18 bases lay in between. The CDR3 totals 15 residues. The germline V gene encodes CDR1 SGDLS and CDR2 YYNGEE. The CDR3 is CASSPGAYSSQPQHF. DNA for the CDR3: TGTGCCAGCAGCCCAGGAGCGTATAGCAGCCAGCCCCAGCATTTT. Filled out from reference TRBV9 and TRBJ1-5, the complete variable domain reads DSGVTQTPKHLITATGQRVTLRCSPRSGDLSVYWYQQSLDQGLQFLIQYYNGEERAKGNILERFSAQQFPDLHSELNLSSLELGDSALYFCASSPGAYSSQPQHFGDGTRLSIL.

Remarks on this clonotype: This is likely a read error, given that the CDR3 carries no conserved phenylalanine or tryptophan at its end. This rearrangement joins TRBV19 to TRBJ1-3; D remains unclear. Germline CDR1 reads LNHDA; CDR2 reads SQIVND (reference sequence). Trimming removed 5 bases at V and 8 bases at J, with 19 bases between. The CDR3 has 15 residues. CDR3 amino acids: CASSSMAVIGDTIYL. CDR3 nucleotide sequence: TGTGCCAGTAGTTCCATGGCCGTGATAGGCGACACCATATATCTT.

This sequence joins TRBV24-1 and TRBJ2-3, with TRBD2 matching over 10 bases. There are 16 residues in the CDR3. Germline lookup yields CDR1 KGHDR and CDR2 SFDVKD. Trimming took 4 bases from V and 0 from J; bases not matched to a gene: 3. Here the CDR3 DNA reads TGTGCCACCAGTGACGATAGCGGGAGGAGCACAGATACGCAGTATTTT. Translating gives CATSDDSGRSTDTQYF.

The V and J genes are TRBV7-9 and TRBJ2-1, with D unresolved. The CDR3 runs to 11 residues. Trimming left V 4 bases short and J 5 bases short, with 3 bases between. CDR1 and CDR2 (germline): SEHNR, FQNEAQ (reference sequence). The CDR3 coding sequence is TGTGCCAGCAGCTACAACAATGAGCAGTTCTTC. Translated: CASSYNNEQFF.

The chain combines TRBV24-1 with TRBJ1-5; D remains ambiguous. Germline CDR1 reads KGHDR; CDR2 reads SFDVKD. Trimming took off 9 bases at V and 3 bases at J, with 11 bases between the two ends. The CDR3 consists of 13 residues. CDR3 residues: CATSEGINQPQHF. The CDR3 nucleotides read TGTGCCACCTCGGAAGGGATCAATCAGCCCCAGCATTTT.

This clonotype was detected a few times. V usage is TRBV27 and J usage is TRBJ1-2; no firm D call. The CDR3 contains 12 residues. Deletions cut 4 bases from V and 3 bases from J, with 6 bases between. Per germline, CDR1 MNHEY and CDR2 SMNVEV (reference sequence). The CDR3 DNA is TGTGCCAGCAGTTCTCGAGACTATGGCTACACCTTC. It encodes CASSSRDYGYTF.

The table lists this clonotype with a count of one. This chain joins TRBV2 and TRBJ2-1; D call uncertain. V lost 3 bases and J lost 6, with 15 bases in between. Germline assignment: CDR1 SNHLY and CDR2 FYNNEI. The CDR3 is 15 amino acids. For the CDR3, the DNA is TGTGCCAGCAGTGAGCTCCAATATACGGGCAATGAGCAGTTCTTC. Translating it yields CASSELQYTGNEQFF. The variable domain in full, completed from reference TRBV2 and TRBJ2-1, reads EPEVTQTPSHQVTQMGQEVILRCVPISNHLYFYWYRQILGQKVEFLVSFYNNEISEKSEIFDDQFSVERPDGSNFTLKIRSTKLEDSAMYFCASSELQYTGNEQFFGPGTRLTVL.

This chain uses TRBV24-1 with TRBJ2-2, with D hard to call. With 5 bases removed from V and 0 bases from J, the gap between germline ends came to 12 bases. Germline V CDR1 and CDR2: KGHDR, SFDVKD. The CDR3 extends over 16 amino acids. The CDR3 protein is CATSAWQAPNTGELFF. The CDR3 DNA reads TGTGCCACCAGTGCCTGGCAGGCCCCGAACACCGGGGAGCTGTTTTTT.

The CDR3 protein is CASSLGEFYGYTF. CDR3 sequence (DNA): TGTGCCAGCAGCTTAGGGGAGTTCTATGGCTACACCTTC. The chain recombines TRBV7-8 with TRBJ1-2; D ambiguous. CDR3 size: 13 residues. Germline CDR1 is SGHVS and CDR2 is FQNEAQ. V lost 1 base, J lost 4 bases, and 7 bases lay in between.

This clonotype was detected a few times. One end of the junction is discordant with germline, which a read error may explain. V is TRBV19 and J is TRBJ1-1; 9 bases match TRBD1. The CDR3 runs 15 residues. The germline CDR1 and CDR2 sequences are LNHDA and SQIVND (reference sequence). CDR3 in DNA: TGTGCCAGTAGCATAGTCGGGACAGGGATAACTGAAGCTTTCTTT. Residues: CASSIVGTGITEAFF.

CDR3 sequence (DNA): TGTGCCATCAGTGCGAGGATCAGGGGCCACTACAATGAGCAGTTCTTC. This translates into CAISARIRGHYNEQFF. This rearrangement joins TRBV10-3 to TRBJ2-1; D is perhaps TRBD1 (6 bases). The germline gives CDR1 ENHRY, CDR2 SYGVKD. The length of the CDR3 is 16 residues. V shed 4 bases and J shed 3 bases, with 16 bases lying between them.

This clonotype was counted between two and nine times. The CDR3 nucleotides are TGTGCCAGCAGCCCACCGGTCACGGCCCAAGAGACCCAGTACTTC. This sequence encodes CASSPPVTAQETQYF. V and J are TRBV7-9 and TRBJ2-5; D unclear. The germline V gene encodes CDR1 SEHNR and CDR2 FQNEAQ (reference sequence). Between the trimmed V and J ends, which lost 5 bases and 1 base, there was a span of 14 bases. The CDR3 length is 15 residues.

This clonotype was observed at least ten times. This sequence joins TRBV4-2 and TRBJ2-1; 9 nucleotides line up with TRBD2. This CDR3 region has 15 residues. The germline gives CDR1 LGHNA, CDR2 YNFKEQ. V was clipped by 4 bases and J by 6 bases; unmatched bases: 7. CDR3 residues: CASSLGRRGGNEQFF. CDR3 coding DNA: TGTGCCAGCAGCCTTGGTAGGCGGGGGGGCAATGAGCAGTTCTTC.

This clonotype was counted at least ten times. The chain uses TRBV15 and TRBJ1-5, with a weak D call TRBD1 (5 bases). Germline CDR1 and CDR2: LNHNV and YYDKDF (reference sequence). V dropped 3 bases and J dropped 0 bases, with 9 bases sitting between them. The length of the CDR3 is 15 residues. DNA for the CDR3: TGTGCCACCAGCAGCCTCAGGGATAGCAATCAGCCCCAGCATTTT. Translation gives CATSSLRDSNQPQHF. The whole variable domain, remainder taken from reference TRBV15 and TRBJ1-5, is DAMVIQNPRYQVTQFGKPVTLSCSQTLNHNVMYWYQQKSSQAPKLLFHYYDKDFNNEADTPDNFQSRRPNTSFCFLDIRSPGLGDTAMYLCATSSLRDSNQPQHFGDGTRLSIL.

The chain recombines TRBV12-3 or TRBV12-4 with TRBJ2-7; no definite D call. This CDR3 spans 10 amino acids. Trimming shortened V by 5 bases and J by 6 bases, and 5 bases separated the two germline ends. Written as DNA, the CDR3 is TGTGCCAGCAGTGAGCGCGAGCAGTACTTC. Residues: CASSEREQYF.

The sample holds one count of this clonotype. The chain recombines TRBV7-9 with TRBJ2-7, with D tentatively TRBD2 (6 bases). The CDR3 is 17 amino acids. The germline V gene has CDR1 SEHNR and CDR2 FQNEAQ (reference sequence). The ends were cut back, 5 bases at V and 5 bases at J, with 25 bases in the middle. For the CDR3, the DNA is TGTGCCAGCAGCCCCCTCCCTCGCCGAGGAGGGTCCGACGAGCAGTACTTC. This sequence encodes CASSPLPRRGGSDEQYF.

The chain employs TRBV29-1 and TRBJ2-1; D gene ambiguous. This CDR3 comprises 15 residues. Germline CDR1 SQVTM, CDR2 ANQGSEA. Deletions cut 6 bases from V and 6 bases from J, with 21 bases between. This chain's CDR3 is CSVEWLVATLNEQFF. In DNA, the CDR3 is TGCAGCGTCGAATGGCTAGTGGCAACCCTCAATGAGCAGTTCTTC.

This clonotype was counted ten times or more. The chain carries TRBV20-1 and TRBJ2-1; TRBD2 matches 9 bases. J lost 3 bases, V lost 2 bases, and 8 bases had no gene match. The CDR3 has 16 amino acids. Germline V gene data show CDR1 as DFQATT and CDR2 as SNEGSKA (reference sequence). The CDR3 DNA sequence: TGCAGTGCTAGATTGAGGGCTAGCGGGGTCTACAATGAGCAGTTCTTC. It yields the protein CSARLRASGVYNEQFF.

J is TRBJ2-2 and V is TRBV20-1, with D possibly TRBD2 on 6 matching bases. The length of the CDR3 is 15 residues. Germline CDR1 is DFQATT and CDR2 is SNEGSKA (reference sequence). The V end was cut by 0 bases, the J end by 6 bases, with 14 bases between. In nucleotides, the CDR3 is TGCAGTGCTAGAGAGCCCGGGACTTTCGCCGGGGAGCTGTTTTTT. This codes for CSAREPGTFAGELFF.

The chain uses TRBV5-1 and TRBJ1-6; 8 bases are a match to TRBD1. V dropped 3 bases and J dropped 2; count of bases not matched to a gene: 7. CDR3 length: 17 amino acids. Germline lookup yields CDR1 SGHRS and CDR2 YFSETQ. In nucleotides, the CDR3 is TGCGCCAGCAGCTCCATCGGGGACAGGACCTATAATTCACCCCTCCACTTT. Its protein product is CASSSIGDRTYNSPLHF.